This T cell receptor beta chain was found in a study of shared T cell receptors in the human thymus. Data came from immunoSEQ multiplex PCR; TCRdb stores just in-frame clones and leaves some out. The sample lists about 540,000 clones, about four fifths seen once, with roughly 0.013% in the top ten. The CDR3 is 15 amino acids. Germline V lookup: CDR1 MNHEY, CDR2 SMNVEV (reference sequence). V was clipped by 6 bases and J by 4 bases; unmatched bases: 11. These data were also reused for a study on human thymus T cells. As reported in that work: Congenital heart defects were the reason for the corrective surgery that the donors, healthy Finnish infants, were having. Thymic samples were excised during corrective heart operations. Thymic and blood repertoires appeared to carry a bias in their V and J gene usage. In unrelated individuals, thymic repertoires overlapped highly, according to related research.

Sequencing was carried out using thymocytes. The sequence derives from a boy under two years old with a congenital heart defect. The chain recombines TRBV27 with TRBJ1-1; 7 positions agree with TRBD1. This CDR3 reads CASSRQGIEGTEAFF. The CDR3 DNA reads TGTGCCAGCAGCAGACAGGGTATTGAGGGCACTGAAGCTTTCTTT.